Given below is one TCR beta chain in context. Assay: immunoSEQ multiplex PCR; the TCRdb copy retains only in-frame clones and omits some. Counted here are more than 25,000 clones, approximately 75% occurring once; the ten biggest clones make up 1% to 1.5%. This sample is part of a study of preoperative IRX-2 immunotherapy in early breast cancer. This sample's treatment: preoperative locoregional IRX-2 cytokine immunotherapy. The CDR3 sequence is 14 residues long. Germline V gene lookup returns CDR1 SGHDN and CDR2 FVKESK. The ends lost 4 bases at V and 4 bases at J; junction bases unmatched: 6. The sample was lymph node tissue, taken after IRX-2 immunotherapy. The gene calls are TRBV14 and TRBJ1-1; 7 bases match TRBD1. This sequence originates from a human donor with breast cancer. Written as DNA, the CDR3 is TGTGCCAGCAGCCCGGACAGGTGGAGCACTGAAGCTTTCTTT. Protein: CASSPDRWSTEAFF.